This T cell receptor beta chain was found in a study of T cells expressing NK-cell markers. CDR3 length equals 16 residues. Scientists made TCR beta cDNA using 5'RACE template switching with UMIs. No DNA is given; TCRdb re-called the 5' RACE reads and lists each CDR3 protein once. Across 500,000 to 700,000 distinct CDR3 sequences, the top ten clones capture under 4.5% of the sample. Study-wide findings and caveats: Each of 6 or 7 donors carried dominant NKG2C+ clonotypes accounting for about 1.0-7.5% of CD8+ T cells. HCMV specificity of the expanded NKG2C+ T cell clones was not established. In a few donors, these clonotypes also led the CD3+CD56-NKG2C+ fraction.

Comments on this clonotype: Its antigen is still unknown.

The V and J genes are TRBV12-3 or TRBV12-4 and TRBJ2-5; the TCRdb D gene call, TRBD2, has no DNA to confirm it. The source material was blood T cells: a sorted CD56 or NKG2C T cell subset, CD4+ or CD8+ T cells, or bulk PBMC T cells (not recorded which). The origin of this receptor is a young man in good health. CDR3 protein: CASSIDRTLGQETQYF.